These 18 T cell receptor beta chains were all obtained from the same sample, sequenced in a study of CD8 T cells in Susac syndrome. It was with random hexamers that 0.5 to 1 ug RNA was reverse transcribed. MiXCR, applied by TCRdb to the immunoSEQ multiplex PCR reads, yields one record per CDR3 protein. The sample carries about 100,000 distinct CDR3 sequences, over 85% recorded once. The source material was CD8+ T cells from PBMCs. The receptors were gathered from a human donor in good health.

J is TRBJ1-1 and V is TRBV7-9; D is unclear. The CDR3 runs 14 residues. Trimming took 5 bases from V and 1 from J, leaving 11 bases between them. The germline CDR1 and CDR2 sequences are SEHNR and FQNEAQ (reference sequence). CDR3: CASSTPGPNTEAFF. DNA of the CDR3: TGTGCCAGCAGCACCCCCGGACCGAACACTGAAGCTTTCTTT.

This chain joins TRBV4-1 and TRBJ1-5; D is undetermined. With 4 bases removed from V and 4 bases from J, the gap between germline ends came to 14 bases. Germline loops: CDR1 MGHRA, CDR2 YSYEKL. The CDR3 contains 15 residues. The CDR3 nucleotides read TGCGCCAGCAGCCCAGACCCCAGGAAAAATCAGCCCCAGCATTTT. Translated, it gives CASSPDPRKNQPQHF.

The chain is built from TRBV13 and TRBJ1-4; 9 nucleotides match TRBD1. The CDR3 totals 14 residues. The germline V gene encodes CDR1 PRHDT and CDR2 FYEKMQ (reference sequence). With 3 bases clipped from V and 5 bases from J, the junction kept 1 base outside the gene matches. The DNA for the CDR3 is TGTGCCAGCAGCTTGGGGACAGGGAATGAAAAACTGTTTTTT. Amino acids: CASSLGTGNEKLFF.

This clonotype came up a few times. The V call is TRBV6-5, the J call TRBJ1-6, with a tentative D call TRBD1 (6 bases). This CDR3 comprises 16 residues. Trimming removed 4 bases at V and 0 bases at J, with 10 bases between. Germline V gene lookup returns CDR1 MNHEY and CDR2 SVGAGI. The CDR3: CASSLDRSSYNSPLHF. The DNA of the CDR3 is TGTGCCAGCAGTTTGGACAGAAGCTCCTATAATTCACCCCTCCACTTT.

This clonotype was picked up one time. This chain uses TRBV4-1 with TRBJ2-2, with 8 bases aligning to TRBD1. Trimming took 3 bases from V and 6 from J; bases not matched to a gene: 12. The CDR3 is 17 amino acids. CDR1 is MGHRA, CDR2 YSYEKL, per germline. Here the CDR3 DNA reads TGCGCCAGCAGCCAGATAGCGACAGGGGAACTCGCCGGGGAGCTGTTTTTT. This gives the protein CASSQIATGELAGELFF.

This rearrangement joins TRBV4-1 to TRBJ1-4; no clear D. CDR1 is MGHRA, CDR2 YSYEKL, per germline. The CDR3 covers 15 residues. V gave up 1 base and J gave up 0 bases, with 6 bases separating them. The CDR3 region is CASSQVDTTNEKLFF. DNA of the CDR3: TGCGCCAGCAGCCAAGTCGATACAACTAATGAAAAACTGTTTTTT.

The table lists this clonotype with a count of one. CDR3 DNA sequence: TGCAGCGTGGATGCAGGGGGGGAAGCTTTCTTT. Its protein is CSVDAGGEAFF. The chain links TRBV29-1 to TRBJ1-1; 7 bases are shared with TRBD1. The CDR3 spans 11 residues. Germline CDR1 SQVTM, CDR2 ANQGSEA. J lost 8 bases, V lost 6 bases, and 6 bases had no gene match.

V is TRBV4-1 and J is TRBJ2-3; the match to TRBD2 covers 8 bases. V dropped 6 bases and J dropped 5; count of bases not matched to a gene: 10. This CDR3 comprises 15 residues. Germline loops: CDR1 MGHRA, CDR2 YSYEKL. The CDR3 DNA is TGCGCCAGCAGAATCGGGGGGGCCTCCCTAGATACGCAGTATTTT. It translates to CASRIGGASLDTQYF.

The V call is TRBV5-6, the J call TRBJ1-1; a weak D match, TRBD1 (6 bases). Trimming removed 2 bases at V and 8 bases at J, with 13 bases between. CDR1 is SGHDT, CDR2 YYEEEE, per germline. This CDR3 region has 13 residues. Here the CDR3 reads CASSFGGDIEAFF. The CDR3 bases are TGTGCCAGCAGCTTCGGGGGGGACATAGAAGCTTTCTTT.

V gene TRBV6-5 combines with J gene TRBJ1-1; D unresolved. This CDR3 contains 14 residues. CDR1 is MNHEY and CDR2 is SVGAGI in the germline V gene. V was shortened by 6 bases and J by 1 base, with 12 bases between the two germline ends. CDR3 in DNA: TGTGCCAGCAGCCGGTCAGGAAAGAACACTGAAGCTTTCTTT. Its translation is CASSRSGKNTEAFF.

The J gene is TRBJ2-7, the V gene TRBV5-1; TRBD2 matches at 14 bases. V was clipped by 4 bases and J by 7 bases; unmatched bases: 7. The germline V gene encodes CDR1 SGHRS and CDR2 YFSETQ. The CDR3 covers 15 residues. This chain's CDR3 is CASSDWTSGGPEQYF. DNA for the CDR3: TGCGCCAGCAGCGATTGGACTAGCGGGGGGCCTGAGCAGTACTTC.

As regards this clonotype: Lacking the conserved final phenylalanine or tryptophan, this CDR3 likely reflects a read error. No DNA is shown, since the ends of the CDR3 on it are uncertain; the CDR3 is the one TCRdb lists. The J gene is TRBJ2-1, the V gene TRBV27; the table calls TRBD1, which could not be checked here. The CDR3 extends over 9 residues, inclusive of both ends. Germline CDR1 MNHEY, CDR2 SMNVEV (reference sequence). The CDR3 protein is CATVGAPTV.

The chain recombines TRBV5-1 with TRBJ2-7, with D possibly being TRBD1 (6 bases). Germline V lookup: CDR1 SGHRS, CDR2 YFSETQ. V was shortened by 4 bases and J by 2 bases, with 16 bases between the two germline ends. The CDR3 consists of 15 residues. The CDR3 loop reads CASSPDGQPTYEQYF. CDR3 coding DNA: TGCGCCAGCAGCCCGGACGGACAGCCTACCTACGAGCAGTACTTC.

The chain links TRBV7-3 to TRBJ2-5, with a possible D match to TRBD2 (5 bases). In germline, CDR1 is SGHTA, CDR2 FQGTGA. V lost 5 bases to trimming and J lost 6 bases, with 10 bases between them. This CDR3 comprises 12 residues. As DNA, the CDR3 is TGTGCCAGCAGCCCCACGGGGAAGACCCAGTACTTC. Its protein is CASSPTGKTQYF.

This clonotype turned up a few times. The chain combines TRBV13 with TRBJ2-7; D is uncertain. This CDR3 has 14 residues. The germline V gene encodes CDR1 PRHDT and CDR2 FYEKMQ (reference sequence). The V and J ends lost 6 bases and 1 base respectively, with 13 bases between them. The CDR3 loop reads CASSPGGSSYEQYF. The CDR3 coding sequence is TGTGCCAGCAGTCCCGGTGGTAGTTCCTACGAGCAGTACTTC.

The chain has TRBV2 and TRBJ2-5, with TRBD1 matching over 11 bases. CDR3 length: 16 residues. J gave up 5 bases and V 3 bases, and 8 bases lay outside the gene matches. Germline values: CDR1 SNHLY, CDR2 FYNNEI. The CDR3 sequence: CASSEAGTGGVETQYF. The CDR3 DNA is TGTGCCAGCAGTGAGGCCGGGACAGGGGGTGTCGAGACCCAGTACTTC.

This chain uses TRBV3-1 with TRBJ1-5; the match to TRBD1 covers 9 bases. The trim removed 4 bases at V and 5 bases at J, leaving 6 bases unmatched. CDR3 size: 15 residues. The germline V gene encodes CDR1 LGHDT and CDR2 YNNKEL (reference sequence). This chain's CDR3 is CASSRSTGGDQPQHF. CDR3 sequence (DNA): TGTGCCAGCAGCCGATCGACAGGGGGTGATCAGCCCCAGCATTTT.

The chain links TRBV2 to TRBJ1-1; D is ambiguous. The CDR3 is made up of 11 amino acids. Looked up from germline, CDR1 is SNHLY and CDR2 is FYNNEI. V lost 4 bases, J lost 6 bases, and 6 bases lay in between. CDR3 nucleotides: TGTGCCAGCAGTGTTAATCCTGAAGCTTTCTTT. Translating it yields CASSVNPEAFF.